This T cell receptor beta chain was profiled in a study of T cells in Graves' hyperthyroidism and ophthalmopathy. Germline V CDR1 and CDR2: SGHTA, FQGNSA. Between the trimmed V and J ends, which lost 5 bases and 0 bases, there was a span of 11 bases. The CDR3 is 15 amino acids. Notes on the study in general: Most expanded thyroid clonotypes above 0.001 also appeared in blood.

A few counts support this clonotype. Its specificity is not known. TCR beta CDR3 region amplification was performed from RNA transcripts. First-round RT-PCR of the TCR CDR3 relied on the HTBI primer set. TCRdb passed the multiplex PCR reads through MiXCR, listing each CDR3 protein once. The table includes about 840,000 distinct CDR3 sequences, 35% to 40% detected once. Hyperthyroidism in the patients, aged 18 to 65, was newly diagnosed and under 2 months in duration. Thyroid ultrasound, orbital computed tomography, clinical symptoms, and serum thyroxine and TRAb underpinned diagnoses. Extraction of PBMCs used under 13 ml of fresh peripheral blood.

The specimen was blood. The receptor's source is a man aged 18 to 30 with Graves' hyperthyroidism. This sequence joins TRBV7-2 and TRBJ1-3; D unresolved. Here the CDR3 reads CASSRYRDSGNTIYF. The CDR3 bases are TGTGCCAGCAGCCGATACCGGGACTCTGGAAACACCATATATTTT.